This TCR beta chain comes out of a study of technical replicates of blood from a few donors. The protocol was immunoSEQ multiplex PCR, while the TCRdb copy is restricted to in-frame clones and leaves out a portion. Of 60,000 to 70,000 clones in the sample, roughly 98% were seen once. V was pared by 2 bases and J by 5 bases, with 13 bases between. CDR3 length: 14 amino acids. Per germline, CDR1 MGHRA and CDR2 YSYEKL. The sample was T cells isolated from PBMCs. The rearrangement joins TRBV4-1 to TRBJ2-7, with D maybe TRBD1 (6 bases). This clonotype was obtained from a human donor in good health. CDR3 sequence reads: CASSQPQGAHEQYF. The CDR3 region has the DNA TGCGCCAGCAGCCAACCACAGGGAGCCCACGAGCAGTACTTC.